This TCR beta chain comes out of a study of blood T cell repertoires in COVID-19. Turning to the study itself: Sites across the United States, Italy and Spain contributed samples from acute and convalescent COVID-19. From T cells, B-cell-depleted T cells, or PBMCs came the material, which was cDNA or gDNA.

Authors' methods: Using reference gene primer amplification, nucleated cell counts were estimated. This table comes from immunoSEQ multiplex PCR, and its TCRdb copy is limited to in-frame clones, with some not included. V, J and clone size are taken as reported in that table, and D and trimming were inferred from the DNA itself. This table holds approximately 410,000 clones, about nine tenths found once. The CDR3 has 15 residues. Trimming removed 5 bases from V and 1 base from J; junction bases left unmatched: 7. Per the germline V gene, CDR1 is SEHNR and CDR2 is FQNEAQ (reference sequence). The gene calls are TRBV7-9 and TRBJ1-2, with TRBD1 matching over 7 bases. Specimen: peripheral blood. The TCR comes from a woman in her twenties or thirties with active or convalescent COVID-19. CDR3 nucleotide sequence: TGTGCCAGCAGCAACTCAGGGGGAGATAACTATGGCTACACCTTC. Its translation: CASSNSGGDNYGYTF. Full variable domain (missing parts from reference TRBV7-9 and TRBJ1-2): DTGVSQNPRHKITKRGQNVTFRCDPISEHNRLYWYRQTLGQGPEFLTYFQNEAQLEKSRLLSDRFSAERPKGSFSTLEIQRTEQGDSAMYLCASSNSGGDNYGYTFGSGTRLTVV.